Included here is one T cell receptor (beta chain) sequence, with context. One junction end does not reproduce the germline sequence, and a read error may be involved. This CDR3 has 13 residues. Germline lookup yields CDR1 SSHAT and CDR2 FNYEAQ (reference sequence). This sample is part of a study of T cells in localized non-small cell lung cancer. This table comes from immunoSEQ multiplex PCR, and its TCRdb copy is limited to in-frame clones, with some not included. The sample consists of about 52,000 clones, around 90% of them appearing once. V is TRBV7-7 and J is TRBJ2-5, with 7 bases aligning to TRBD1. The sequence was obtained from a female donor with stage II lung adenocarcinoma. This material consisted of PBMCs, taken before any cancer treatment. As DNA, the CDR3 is TGTGCTAGCAGCTTATACAGGGGCGAGACCCAGTACTTC. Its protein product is CASSLYRGETQYF.